This T cell receptor beta chain originates from a study of T cell responses to AZD1222 COVID-19 vaccine (dated by TCRdb to the early 2020s). Some background on the complete study: A total of under 250 trial participants underwent TCR sequencing, of whom about 210 had received two doses of AZD1222 and about 25 had received two doses of the MenACWY control vaccine. Trial participants were enrolled into age subgroups of 18-55, 56-69 and 70-plus years, which contained about 150, 27 and 61 TCR-sequenced participants, respectively. What the research found in general, with its limitations: After two AZD1222 doses, spike-specific TCR breadth and depth were significantly higher than at day 0 and than in MenACWY recipients. Reportedly, almost half of the unique spike-specific TCRs recognized epitopes lying outside the regions that are mutated in the B.1.351 and B.1.1.7 variants. Conclusions about previously exposed vaccinees are limited, since just a handful of AZD1222 recipients were seropositive for SARS-CoV-2 at baseline. Participants were mostly white British, with more females than males. The authors suggested clonal diversity may have been underestimated. The 56-69-year group was small, and its depth increase did not reach significance, likely because of low power. Vaccine-associated CD4 TCRs spanned the whole spike protein, with dominant responses in regions 160-218 and 743-854. No day 14 peak-response samples were available, so repertoires were characterized only after the peak T cell response.

As concerns this clone: Its antigen remains unidentified. Base qualities are not provided; no much larger clone lies one nucleotide away.

The CDR3 regions of human TCRbeta chains were subjected to immunosequencing. Per the original workflow: TCRs in the repertoires were matched against a reference library of SARS-CoV-2-specific TCRs that had been generated with the MIRA antigen-specificity platform. Breadth was defined as the fraction of unique TCRs that were SARS-CoV-2-associated, and depth was defined as the fraction of total T cells that were SARS-CoV-2-associated. Using the MIRA data, every spike-specific TCR was mapped to the spike region that the TCR reacted to and assigned to either a CD4 or a CD8 class. Log10-transformed breadth and depth values were compared by one-way ANOVA with Sidak's multiple comparisons tests. What TCRdb holds here is the immuneACCESS table cut down to in-frame rearrangements. Part of the clones is not present; checked against another copy, under half of the missing clones reflect an unresolved V gene, and the others are unexplained. Clone size and the V and J calls come from that table; the DNA yielded D and trimming. The sample table records more than 95,000 clones; 88% of these occur just once. The ten biggest clones cover 3.5% of the sample.

The intended sense of this specimen's time point label: about 28 days (+/-7) after the second vaccine dose. AZD1222 recipients with second doses at about 4 weeks or about 12 weeks were pooled, because spike-specific TCR depth and breadth did not differ between schedules. Vaccinee samples were obtained from the UK trials COV001 and COV002, which included a single-blind randomized controlled phase 2/3 trial of AZD1222 (ChAdOx1 nCoV-19) in healthy adults. For TCRbeta chain sequencing, PBMC samples were collected from trial participants at day 0 and at day 28 after the second dose. From its cysteine to its phenylalanine, the CDR3 spans 14 amino acids. The kept DNA is CDR3 alone, 42 bases in frame from the first base. V is cut by 4 bases and J by 3 bases, and the space between the germline ends is 13 bases. In the germline V gene, CDR1 corresponds to MGHRA and CDR2 to YSYEKL.

The clonotype was recovered from an adult who received the AZD1222 COVID-19 vaccine. The sequencing used peripheral blood, collected 28 days after the second AZD1222 dose. This sequence uses TRBV4-1 and TRBJ2-7; 5 matching bases give a weak D call of TRBD1. The DNA is TGCGCCAGCAGCCCGATCACCAGGGTCTACGAGCAGTACTTC. Its translation is CASSPITRVYEQYF.